One and the same sample provided the 4 T cell receptor beta chains below, sequenced in a study of T cell responses to AZD1222 COVID-19 vaccine. Clones were sequenced by immunoSEQ multiplex PCR, and TCRdb holds only the in-frame ones, with some missing. The sample records about 120,000 clones, approximately 90% being singletons. The starting material was peripheral blood, obtained on day 0 of AZD1222 vaccination. These receptors all come from an adult in good health.

The chain recombines TRBV27 with TRBJ2-1, with 7 bases lining up with TRBD2. CDR1 is MNHEY and CDR2 is SMNVEV in the germline V gene (reference sequence). The CDR3 extends over 17 amino acids. V shed 0 bases and J 6 bases; nucleotides not matched to a gene: 11. Here the CDR3 DNA reads TGTGCCAGCAGTTTATCCAGTAGCGGGTGGGCTCTCAATGAGCAGTTCTTC. As protein: CASSLSSSGWALNEQFF.

Only one count was recorded for this clone. The chain couples TRBV7-9 to TRBJ2-3; possible D gene TRBD1, 6 bases. In germline, CDR1 is SEHNR, CDR2 FQNEAQ (reference sequence). Trimming removed 3 bases from V and 4 bases from J, with 11 bases in between. The CDR3 consists of 14 residues. The CDR3 reads CASSFGQLADTQYF. CDR3 coding DNA: TGTGCCAGCAGCTTTGGACAGCTCGCAGATACGCAGTATTTT.

The chain uses TRBV4-1 and TRBJ2-2, with D possibly matching TRBD2 (5 bases). Trimming removed 0 bases at V and 5 bases at J, with 7 bases between. The CDR3 is made up of 14 amino acids. The germline V gene has CDR1 MGHRA and CDR2 YSYEKL. CDR3 DNA: TGCGCCAGCAGCCAAGACGGCGGGACCGGGGAGCTGTTTTTT. Protein product: CASSQDGGTGELFF.

The V call is TRBV3-1 (or the pseudogene TRBV3-2), the J call TRBJ2-7, with a tentative D call TRBD2 (5 bases). The CDR3 is 15 residues long. In germline, CDR1 is LGHDT, CDR2 YNNKEL (reference sequence). V was shortened by 0 bases and J by 7 bases, with 16 bases between the two germline ends. The CDR3 reads CASSQDSRDSLEQYF. The CDR3 DNA reads as TGTGCCAGCAGCCAAGATTCGAGGGATAGCCTGGAGCAGTACTTC.